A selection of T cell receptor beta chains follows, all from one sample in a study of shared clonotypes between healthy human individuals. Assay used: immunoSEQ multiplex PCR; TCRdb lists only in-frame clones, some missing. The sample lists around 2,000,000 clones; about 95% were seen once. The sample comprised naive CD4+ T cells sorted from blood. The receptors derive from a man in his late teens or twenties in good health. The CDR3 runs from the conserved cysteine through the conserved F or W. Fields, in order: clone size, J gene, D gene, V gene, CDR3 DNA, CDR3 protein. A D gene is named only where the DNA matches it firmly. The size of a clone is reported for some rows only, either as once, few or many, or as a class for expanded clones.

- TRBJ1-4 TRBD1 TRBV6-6 TGTGCCAGCAGATACCAGGGGGCAACTAATGAAAAACTGTTTTTT CASRYQGATNEKLFF
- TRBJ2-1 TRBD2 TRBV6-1 TGTGCCAGCAGTTTAGCGGGGGGAGACAATGAGCAGTTCTTC CASSLAGGDNEQFF
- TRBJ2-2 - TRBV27 TGTGCCAGCAGTTCCCTTGGGGGACGGGGTTACACCGGGGAGCTGTTTTTT CASSSLGGRGYTGELFF
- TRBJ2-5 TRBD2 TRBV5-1 TGCGCCAGCAGCTCGATTGGGGGGGAAGAGACCCAGTACTTC CASSSIGGEETQYF
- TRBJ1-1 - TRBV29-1 TGCAGCGTTAACGGCATACTGAACACTGAAGCTTTCTTT CSVNGILNTEAFF
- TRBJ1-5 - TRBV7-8 TGTGCCAGCAGCTTCTCGGCTGAGATTGGGATGGGTCAGCCCCAGCATTTT CASSFSAEIGMGQPQHF
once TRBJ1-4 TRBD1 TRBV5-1 TGCGCCAGCAGCTTGGCCAGGGACAGGGACGAAAAACTGTTTTTT CASSLARDRDEKLFF
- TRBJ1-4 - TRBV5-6 TGTGCCAGCAGCTTGTTGGAACCTGAAAAACTGTTTTTT CASSLLEPEKLFF
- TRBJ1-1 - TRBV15 TGTGCCACCAGCAGAGATCCCAACCCGAACACTGAAGCTTTCTTT CATSRDPNPNTEAFF
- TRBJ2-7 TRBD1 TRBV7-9 TGTGCCAGCAGCTATTTAACAGGGGGGTTCTCCTACGAGCAGTACTTC CASSYLTGGFSYEQYF
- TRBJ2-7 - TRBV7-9 TGTGCCAGCAGCCGCCCCGCGGACGAGCAGTACTTC CASSRPADEQYF
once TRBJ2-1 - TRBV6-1 TGTGCCAGCAGGGCTGGCTCTTACAATGAGCAGTTCTTC CASRAGSYNEQFF
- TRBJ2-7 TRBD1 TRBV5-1 TGCGCCAGCAGCTATTCGGACAGGGGTTACGAGCAGTACTTC CASSYSDRGYEQYF
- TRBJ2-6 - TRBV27 TGTGCCAGCAGTTTACAGACTCGGTCTGGGGCCAACGTCCTGACTTTC CASSLQTRSGANVLTF
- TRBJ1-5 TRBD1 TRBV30 TGTGCCTGGAGTGTATCGACAGGGCAGAATCAGCCCCAGCATTTT CAWSVSTGQNQPQHF
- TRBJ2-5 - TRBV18 TGTGCCACCAAACAAGGGGTGGGGAGAGAGACCCAGTACTTC CATKQGVGRETQYF
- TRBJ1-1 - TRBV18 TGTGCCAGCTCACCAAGGACAGACTCTAACACTGAAGCTTTCTTT CASSPRTDSNTEAFF
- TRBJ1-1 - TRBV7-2 TGTGCCAGCAGACGGATCATGAACACTGAAGCTTTCTTT CASRRIMNTEAFF
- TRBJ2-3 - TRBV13 TGTGCCAGCAGCTTAGACGGGCGACGCACAGATACGCAGTATTTT CASSLDGRRTDTQYF
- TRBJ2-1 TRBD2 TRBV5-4 TGTGCCAGCAGCCCCCCCAGCGGGAGTTCTTACAATGAGCAGTTCTTC CASSPPSGSSYNEQFF
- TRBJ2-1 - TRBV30 TGTGCCTGGAGTGTCGTGGAGGGGGACGAAGGTTTTGTTGGCAATGAGCAGTTCTTC CAWSVVEGDEGFVGNEQFF
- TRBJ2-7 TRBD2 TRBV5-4 TGTGCCAGCAGTAGCGGGACTAGCGGGGTCTACGAGCAGTACTTC CASSSGTSGVYEQYF
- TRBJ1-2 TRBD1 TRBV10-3 TGTGCCATCAGTGAGTTAAGTATAGGGACAGGCGATAATGGCTACACCTTC CAISELSIGTGDNGYTF
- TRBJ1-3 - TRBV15 TGTGCCACCAGGAGCCCGGGGGACGGAAACACCATATATTTT CATRSPGDGNTIYF
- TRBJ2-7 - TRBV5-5 TGTGCCAGCAGCTTCAGGGGGGACCAGCAGTACTTC CASSFRGDQQYF
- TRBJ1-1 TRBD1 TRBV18 TGTGCCAGCTCACTATCACAGGGGGCCGCTGAAGCTTTCTTT CASSLSQGAAEAFF
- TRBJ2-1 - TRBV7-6 TGTGCCAGCAGCTTACCAGTAGGTGAGCAGTTCTTC CASSLPVGEQFF
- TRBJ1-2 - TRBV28 TGTGCCAGCCGACTGGGGTGGGGGGCTGGAGGCTACACCTTC CASRLGWGAGGYTF
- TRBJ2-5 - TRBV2 TGTGCCAGCAGTGGACAAGAGACCCAGTACTTC CASSGQETQYF
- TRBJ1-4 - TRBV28 TGTGCCAGCAGTCAACACAGTCTGACTAATGAAAAACTGTTTTTT CASSQHSLTNEKLFF
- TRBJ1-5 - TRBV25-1 TGTGCCAGCAGTGGTCGGATCGATCAGCCCCAGCATTTT CASSGRIDQPQHF
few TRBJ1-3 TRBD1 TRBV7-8 TGTGCCAGCAGCCCGCGGTATATCGGGGACAGCGGAAACACCATATATTTT CASSPRYIGDSGNTIYF
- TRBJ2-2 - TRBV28 TGTGCCAGCAGTTTTCTGCTGGGGGAGCTGTTTTTT CASSFLLGELFF
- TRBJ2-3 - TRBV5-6 TGTGCCAGCAGCTTGAGTAGCACAGATACGCAGTATTTT CASSLSSTDTQYF
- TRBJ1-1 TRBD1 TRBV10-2 TGCGCCAGCAGAGGGACAGCTAACACTGAAGCTTTCTTT CASRGTANTEAFF
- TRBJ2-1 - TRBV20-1 TGCAGTGGAAGCGGAAATGAGCAGTTCTTC CSGSGNEQFF
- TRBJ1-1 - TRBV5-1 TGCGCCAGCAGCTTGGCCCTACAGGGAACTGGCAACACTGAAGCTTTCTTT CASSLALQGTGNTEAFF
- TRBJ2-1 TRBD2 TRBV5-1 TGCGCCAGCAGCTCCCAGCGGGAGGGCAGTGAGCAGTTCTTC CASSSQREGSEQFF
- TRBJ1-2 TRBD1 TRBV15 TGTGCCACCAGCAGCGGGACAGGAGCTAACTATGGCTACACCTTC CATSSGTGANYGYTF
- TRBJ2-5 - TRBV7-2 TGTGCCAGCAGCTTACAGGGGACCCAGTACTTC CASSLQGTQYF
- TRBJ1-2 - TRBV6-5 TGTGCCAGCAGTTACTCCCGAGGAAGGGGGTATGGCTACACCTTC CASSYSRGRGYGYTF
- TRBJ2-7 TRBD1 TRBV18 TGTGCCAGCTCACCACTACCGCCGACAGGGGCCTCCGAGCAGTACTTC CASSPLPPTGASEQYF
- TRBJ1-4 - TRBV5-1 TGCGCCAGCAGCTATGACAGCTCAGCTAATGAAAAACTGTTTTTT CASSYDSSANEKLFF
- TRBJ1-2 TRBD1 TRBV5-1 TGCGCCAGCAGCTCGGGGACAGTAGATGGCTACACCTTC CASSSGTVDGYTF
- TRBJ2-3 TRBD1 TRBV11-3 TGTGCCAGCAGCTTCGGAACAGGGGACCTTAGCACAGATACGCAGTATTTT CASSFGTGDLSTDTQYF
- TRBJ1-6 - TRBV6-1 TGTGCCAGCAGTCCTGGACATCAAACACCCCTCCACTTT CASSPGHQTPLHF
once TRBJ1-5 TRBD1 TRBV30 TGTGCCTGGAATCTACAGGGGGCTCAGCCCCAGCATTTT CAWNLQGAQPQHF
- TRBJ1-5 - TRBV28 TGTGCCAGCAGTTCCCCCTCGGGGCAGGGCCTTGAGCCCCAGCATTTT CASSSPSGQGLEPQHF
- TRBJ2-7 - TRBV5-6 TGTGCCAGCAGCTTGGAGGGCCAGTACGAGCAGTACTTC CASSLEGQYEQYF
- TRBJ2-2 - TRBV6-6 TGTGCCAGCGGTCCCATCCAGGGGGGGCAAACCGGGGAGCTGTTTTTT CASGPIQGGQTGELFF
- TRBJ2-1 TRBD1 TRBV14 TGTGCCAGCAGCCCCTTGGGGACAGGGCGCAATGAGCAGTTCTTC CASSPLGTGRNEQFF
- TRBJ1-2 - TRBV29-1 TGCAGCGATAACAGGGTCCCACTTCATGGCTACACCTTC CSDNRVPLHGYTF
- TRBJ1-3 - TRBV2 TGTGCCAGCAGTGACCCTGGAAACACCATATATTTT CASSDPGNTIYF
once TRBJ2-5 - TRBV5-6 TGTGCCAGCAGCTTGGGGGAGGACATATTCCAAGAGACCCAGTACTTC CASSLGEDIFQETQYF
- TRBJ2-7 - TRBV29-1 TGCAGCGTTGCGCTAGCCGAAAAAATCTACGAGCAGTACTTC CSVALAEKIYEQYF
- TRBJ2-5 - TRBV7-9 TGTGCCAGCAGCTTAACCCCTGGGGTGGAGACCCAGTACTTC CASSLTPGVETQYF
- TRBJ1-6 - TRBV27 TGTGCCAGCAGTTACCAGGGTAGCGAGCCCCTCCACTTT CASSYQGSEPLHF
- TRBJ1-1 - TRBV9 TGTGCCAGCAGCGTAGTTCCTCCCGGATACGCTGAAGCTTTCTTT CASSVVPPGYAEAFF
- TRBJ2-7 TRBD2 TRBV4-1 TGCGCCAGCAGCCTTAGGACTAGCGGGGGCTCCTCCTACGAGCAGTACTTC CASSLRTSGGSSYEQYF